This T cell receptor (beta chain) derives from a study of blood T cell repertoires in COVID-19. This clone was detected only once. V was trimmed by 3 bases and J by 2 bases, leaving 14 bases between them. The CDR3 has 15 residues. Germline assignment: CDR1 MNHNS and CDR2 SASEGT. Donors were grouped by their self-reported clinical history. In the authors' methods: Reference gene primer amplification gave estimated nucleated cell counts. This table comes from immunoSEQ multiplex PCR, and its TCRdb copy is limited to in-frame clones, with some not included. D and trimming were read from the DNA, whereas the V and J calls and clone size are those reported in that table. Altogether 45,000 to 55,000 clones are present, 78% being singletons, with the ten largest covering 5.5% to 6%.

What was sequenced was PBMCs or T cells enriched from blood (not recorded which). This receptor was identified in a woman between 45 and 65 years old with acute COVID-19. This rearrangement joins TRBV6-1 to TRBJ2-7; D uncertain. The CDR3 here is CASSEGTPRTYEQYF. CDR3 nucleotide sequence: TGTGCCAGCAGTGAGGGCACCCCCCGAACCTACGAGCAGTACTTC.